A single T cell receptor (beta chain) is shown here with its context. As originally analysed: Amplification with reference gene primers provided the estimates of nucleated cell counts. TCRdb's table, derived via immunoSEQ multiplex PCR, lists solely in-frame clones and lacks some. The D gene and trimming were derived from the DNA, and the V and J assignments and clone size from that table. The table has about 180,000 clones, 89% seen once. The data are from a study of blood T cell repertoires in COVID-19. Study as a whole: The study drew acute and convalescent COVID-19 samples from the United States, Italy and Spain. From T cells, B-cell-depleted T cells, or PBMCs came the material, which was cDNA or gDNA.

Trimming removed 5 bases from V and 5 bases from J; junction bases left unmatched: 4. CDR1 is KGHSH, CDR2 LQKENI, per germline. CDR3 length: 13 amino acids. The TCR was taken from a man aged 18 to 29 who had recovered from COVID-19. V is TRBV18 and J is TRBJ1-1, with 8 bases matching TRBD1. The sample taken for sequencing was peripheral blood. CDR3 in DNA: TGTGCCAGCTCAGGGACAGGTAGGACTGAAGCTTTCTTT. This sequence encodes CASSGTGRTEAFF.